These 14 T cell receptor beta chains share one sample of origin, sequenced in a study of vaccination effects on CD4 cells after COVID-19. Which antigens these TCRs recognize remains unknown. Sequencing used immunoSEQ multiplex PCR; TCRdb keeps in-frame clones, though not all of them. The data hold roughly 41,000 clones, with roughly 66% observed a single time. Peptide-pool stimulation followed by sequencing identified expanded antigen-specific CD4+ clonotypes in the ViraFEST assay. Investigators separated out CD4+ T cells once around 9 days of culture had passed. Negative nucleocapsid antibody tests before and after vaccination confirmed no previous SARS-CoV-2 infection. The sample in question was CD4+ T cells from PBMCs cultured with HCoV-OC43 spike peptides, obtained before COVID-19 vaccination. Subset indicated: HCoV-OC43 spike overlapping peptide pool stimulation. These receptors were taken from a human donor who received a COVID-19 vaccine.

CDR3 loop: CASSLGNLAKNIQYF. The DNA of the CDR3 is TGCGCCAGCAGCCTAGGGAACTTAGCCAAAAACATTCAGTACTTC. V usage is TRBV5-1 and J usage is TRBJ2-4, with unresolved D. Germline V gives CDR1 SGHRS, CDR2 YFSETQ. Between the trimmed V and J ends, which lost 4 bases and 0 bases, there was a span of 11 bases. There are 15 residues in the CDR3.

V gene TRBV29-1 combines with J gene TRBJ1-4, with D possibly being TRBD1 (6 bases). CDR3 length equals 13 residues. Germline V gene data show CDR1 as SQVTM and CDR2 as ANQGSEA. V was trimmed by 7 bases and J by 3 bases, leaving 12 bases between them. CDR3 amino acids: CSAGGPANEKLFF. The CDR3 DNA reads as TGCAGCGCCGGGGGGCCGGCTAATGAAAAACTGTTTTTT.

A few counts support this clone. The genes are TRBV18 and TRBJ1-1; D is unresolved. V was cut by 2 bases and J by 4 bases, with 11 bases left in between. Germline CDR1 reads KGHSH; CDR2 reads LQKENI. The CDR3 covers 14 residues. CDR3 sequence: CASSPEFQGTEAFF. In DNA, the CDR3 is TGTGCCAGCTCACCAGAGTTTCAAGGCACTGAAGCTTTCTTT. The full variable domain, with the rest looked up from reference TRBV18 and TRBJ1-1, is NAGVMQNPRHLVRRRGQEARLRCSPMKGHSHVYWYRQLPEEGLKFMVYLQKENIIDESGMPKERFSAEFPKEGPSILRIQQVVRGDSAAYFCASSPEFQGTEAFFGQGTRLTVV.

This chain uses TRBV27 with TRBJ2-7; D is undetermined. Germline CDR1 reads MNHEY; CDR2 reads SMNVEV (reference sequence). V was cut by 0 bases and J by 7 bases, with 10 bases left in between. The CDR3 is 13 amino acids. Here the CDR3 DNA reads TGTGCCAGCAGTTTATCTGCACCTTGGGAGCAGTACTTC. It specifies CASSLSAPWEQYF.

The rearrangement links TRBV14 to TRBJ1-3; D remains unclear. The CDR3 is 16 amino acids. Deletions cut 3 bases from V and 0 bases from J, with 12 bases between. Germline lookup yields CDR1 SGHDN and CDR2 FVKESK. The CDR3 reads CASSQGRSTSGNTIYF. CDR3 nucleotides: TGTGCCAGCAGCCAGGGCCGCAGTACCTCTGGAAACACCATATATTTT.

This chain links TRBV3-1 (or the pseudogene TRBV3-2) with TRBJ1-2; D unclear. V gave up 1 base and J gave up 6 bases, with 6 bases separating them. CDR3 size: 12 residues. The V gene's germline CDR1 is LGHDT and CDR2 YNNKEL (reference sequence). CDR3 sequence reads: CASSQAADGYTF. The CDR3 nucleotides read TGTGCCAGCAGCCAAGCTGCCGATGGCTACACCTTC.

V gene TRBV11-2 combines with J gene TRBJ1-5; weak D call: TRBD1 (6 bases). The CDR3 runs 16 residues. Trimming left V 5 bases short and J 2 bases short, with 16 bases between. Germline assignment: CDR1 SGHAT and CDR2 FQNNGV. The CDR3 loop is CASSQTREGGNQPQHF. The CDR3 coding sequence is TGTGCCAGCAGCCAAACCAGGGAGGGGGGCAATCAGCCCCAGCATTTT. Full variable domain (missing parts from reference TRBV11-2 and TRBJ1-5): EAGVAQSPRYKIIEKRQSVAFWCNPISGHATLYWYQQILGQGPKLLIQFQNNGVVDDSQLPKDRFSAERLKGVDSTLKIQPAKLEDSAVYLCASSQTREGGNQPQHFGDGTRLSIL.

This rearrangement joins TRBV6-5 to TRBJ1-2; weak D call: TRBD1 (5 bases). V shed 2 bases and J shed 3 bases, with 13 bases lying between them. CDR1 MNHEY and CDR2 SVGAGI come from the germline V gene. This CDR3 contains 15 residues. In nucleotides, the CDR3 is TGTGCCAGCAGTTACGGGCAGGGATCCTACTATGGCTACACCTTC. Protein sequence: CASSYGQGSYYGYTF.

This clone has just a few counts. The chain carries TRBV2 and TRBJ1-2; D is ambiguous. Germline-derived CDR1 and CDR2 are SNHLY and FYNNEI. The CDR3 totals 13 residues. Trimming cost V 7 bases and J 8 bases, with 17 bases left between them. CDR3 residues: CASIGFTRLGYTF. DNA of the CDR3: TGTGCCAGCATTGGGTTCACCAGACTCGGCTACACCTTC.

The chain couples TRBV29-1 to TRBJ1-1, with D possibly TRBD1 on 6 matching bases. Germline-derived CDR1 and CDR2 are SQVTM and ANQGSEA. The V end lost 7 bases, the J end lost 6 bases, and 21 bases lay between the germline ends. The CDR3 contains 14 residues. CDR3 loop: CSATSGAISAEAFF. CDR3 nucleotide sequence: TGCAGCGCCACCTCAGGGGCAATTAGCGCTGAAGCTTTCTTT. The complete variable domain, with remaining parts taken from reference TRBV29-1 and TRBJ1-1, reads SAVISQKPSRDICQRGTSLTIQCQVDSQVTMMFWYRQQPGQSLTLIATANQGSEATYESGFVIDKFPISRPNLTFSTLTVSNMSPEDSSIYLCSATSGAISAEAFFGQGTRLTVV.

This chain links TRBV6-5 with TRBJ2-5; D not resolved. The V end was cut by 4 bases, the J end by 1 base, with 10 bases between. CDR1 and CDR2 from the germline V gene are MNHEY and SVGAGI. CDR3 length: 14 residues. CDR3 bases: TGTGCCAGCAGTTTCCAACTGACCCAAGAGACCCAGTACTTC. Protein: CASSFQLTQETQYF.

The chain links TRBV21-1 to TRBJ2-3; TRBD2, the table's D call, was not compared with the DNA. TRBV21-1 has pseudogene status. The CDR3 runs to 19 residues. This chain's CDR3 is CASSKEKAGDSLITDTQYF. CDR3 coding DNA: TGTGCCAGCAGCAAAGAAAAAGCGGGAGACTCTCTAATCACAGATACGCAGTATTTT.

The rearrangement links TRBV3-1 (or the pseudogene TRBV3-2) to TRBJ2-5; D call uncertain. CDR1 and CDR2 (germline): LGHDT, YNNKEL (reference sequence). The CDR3 is made up of 13 amino acids. Trimming removed 4 bases from V and 7 bases from J, with 13 bases in between. The CDR3 nucleotides are TGTGCCAGCAGCCTAGCAGGTACCGTGACCCAGTACTTC. Translating it yields CASSLAGTVTQYF.

This chain connects TRBV29-1 to TRBJ1-1; D remains ambiguous. Germline assignment: CDR1 SQVTM and CDR2 ANQGSEA. Trimming stripped 2 bases from V and 6 bases from J, with 13 bases between. CDR3 length: 13 amino acids. CDR3 nucleotides: TGCAGCGTTGAAAAACGGCAGGCCCCTGAAGCTTTCTTT. This translates into CSVEKRQAPEAFF.